This passage covers 20 T cell receptor beta chains from one sample sequenced in a study of cytomegalovirus exposure and HLA in healthy donors. PCR used 60 Vbeta primers and 13 Jbeta primers. Clones were sequenced by immunoSEQ multiplex PCR, and TCRdb holds only the in-frame ones, with some missing. The sample has about 190,000 clones; roughly 80% are singletons. Sequenced input: PBMCs. The receptors derive from a young woman in good health and CMV-seronegative.

The chain couples TRBV27 to TRBJ1-5; 8 nucleotides align to TRBD1. Germline V gives CDR1 MNHEY, CDR2 SMNVEV (reference sequence). The ends lost 4 bases at V and 6 bases at J; junction bases unmatched: 5. The CDR3 spans 14 residues. As DNA, the CDR3 is TGTGCCAGCAGTTGGACAGGGATTAGTCAGCCCCAGCATTTT. This translates into CASSWTGISQPQHF.

The CDR3 loop is CASRGQYQETQYF. The CDR3 DNA is TGTGCCAGCAGGGGACAGTACCAAGAGACCCAGTACTTC. This rearrangement joins TRBV2 to TRBJ2-5; TRBD1 matches 7 bases. The CDR3 is 13 residues long. Trimming at V came to 6 bases and at J to 0 bases, leaving 1 base not matched to a gene. CDR1 is SNHLY and CDR2 is FYNNEI in the germline V gene. The variable domain in full, with the rest retrieved from reference TRBV2 and TRBJ2-5, is EPEVTQTPSHQVTQMGQEVILRCVPISNHLYFYWYRQILGQKVEFLVSFYNNEISEKSEIFDDQFSVERPDGSNFTLKIRSTKLEDSAMYFCASRGQYQETQYFGPGTRLLVL.

V is TRBV5-1 and J is TRBJ2-5; the match to TRBD1 covers 7 bases. V dropped 4 bases and J dropped 7; count of bases not matched to a gene: 4. The germline V gene has CDR1 SGHRS and CDR2 YFSETQ. The length of the CDR3 is 12 residues. CDR3 in amino acids: CASSPAGGTQYF. DNA for the CDR3: TGCGCCAGCAGCCCGGCAGGGGGGACCCAGTACTTC. Based on the CDR3 plus reference TRBV5-1 and TRBJ2-5, the full variable domain is KAGVTQTPRYLIKTRGQQVTLSCSPISGHRSVSWYQQTPGQGLQFLFEYFSETQRNKGNFPGRFSGRQFSNSRSEMNVSTLELGDSALYLCASSPAGGTQYFGPGTRLLVL.

The chain employs TRBV6-6 and TRBJ1-6; D possibly corresponds to TRBD1 (5 bases). This CDR3 is 15 amino acids long. Trimming pared 6 bases from V and 10 bases from J, leaving 19 bases between. CDR1 is MNHNY, CDR2 SVGAGI, per germline (reference sequence). The CDR3 coding sequence is TGTGCCAGCAGCGTGCTAGGGGAGGTGTCATCACCCCTCCACTTT. This gives the protein CASSVLGEVSSPLHF.

V gene TRBV25-1 combines with J gene TRBJ1-1, with D perhaps TRBD1 (6 bases). The germline V gene encodes CDR1 MGHDK and CDR2 SYGVNS. V lost 6 bases and J lost 5, with 7 bases in between. The CDR3 spans 11 residues. The CDR3 sequence is CASSRGTEAFF. DNA of the CDR3: TGTGCCAGCAGCAGGGGTACTGAAGCTTTCTTT.

The CDR3 loop is CASSMEGVNSPLHF. Here the CDR3 DNA reads TGTGCCAGTAGTATGGAAGGGGTCAATTCACCCCTCCACTTT. The chain joins TRBV19 to TRBJ1-6; D possibly corresponds to TRBD1 (5 bases). The CDR3 loop spans 14 amino acids. The V gene's germline CDR1 is LNHDA and CDR2 SQIVND (reference sequence). V gave up 3 bases and J gave up 7 bases, with 10 bases separating them.

This clone was found once. This rearrangement joins TRBV7-2 to TRBJ2-3, with no clear D. Germline V gives CDR1 SGHTA, CDR2 FQGNSA. This CDR3 is 14 amino acids long. Trimming cost V 5 bases and J 4 bases, with 13 bases left between them. The CDR3 reads CASSATATPDTQYF. The CDR3 nucleotides are TGTGCCAGCAGCGCGACTGCGACCCCAGATACGCAGTATTTT.

This chain links TRBV9 with TRBJ2-7, with D possibly TRBD1 on 5 matching bases. Germline lookup yields CDR1 SGDLS and CDR2 YYNGEE. The CDR3 is made up of 15 amino acids. Deletions cut 0 bases from V and 2 bases from J, with 12 bases between. In DNA, the CDR3 is TGTGCCAGCAGCGTAGCAGCTCAGGGCCCCTACGAGCAGTACTTC. Amino acids: CASSVAAQGPYEQYF. The full variable domain, in which reference TRBV9 and TRBJ2-7 provide the parts outside the CDR3, is DSGVTQTPKHLITATGQRVTLRCSPRSGDLSVYWYQQSLDQGLQFLIQYYNGEERAKGNILERFSAQQFPDLHSELNLSSLELGDSALYFCASSVAAQGPYEQYFGPGTRLTVT.

The CDR3 coding sequence is TGTGCCAGCAGTGAACAGGGGGCACACTATGGCTACACCTTC. Translating gives CASSEQGAHYGYTF. The chain couples TRBV6-1 to TRBJ1-2, with 8 bases fitting TRBD1. The CDR3 runs 14 residues. J lost 3 bases, V lost 2 bases, and 2 bases had no gene match. Germline CDR1 reads MNHNS; CDR2 reads SASEGT.

This chain uses TRBV6-1 with TRBJ1-1, with TRBD1 as a possible D gene (6 bases). Germline values: CDR1 MNHNS, CDR2 SASEGT. The CDR3 covers 13 residues. Trimming took 4 bases from V and 1 from J, leaving 7 bases between them. This CDR3 reads CASSGTANTEAFF. The CDR3 coding sequence is TGTGCCAGCAGTGGGACAGCGAACACTGAAGCTTTCTTT.

The DNA of the CDR3 is TGTGCCAGCAGCTACACTAGGCCATTAGGGCGGTACACCGGGGAGCTGTTTTTT. It codes for CASSYTRPLGRYTGELFF. V gene TRBV7-3 combines with J gene TRBJ2-2; the D gene is possibly TRBD2 (5 bases). Germline values: CDR1 SGHTA, CDR2 FQGTGA. V lost 4 bases, J lost 3 bases, and 21 bases lay in between. CDR3 length: 18 amino acids.

This chain joins TRBV19 and TRBJ1-1; D call uncertain. Germline V gene sequence: CDR1 LNHDA, CDR2 SQIVND (reference sequence). V shed 4 bases and J shed 1 base, with 10 bases lying between them. The length of the CDR3 is 14 residues. The CDR3 is CASSSETRNTEAFF. CDR3 sequence (DNA): TGTGCCAGTAGTAGTGAGACACGGAACACTGAAGCTTTCTTT. The full variable domain, completed using reference TRBV19 and TRBJ1-1, is DGGITQSPKYLFRKEGQNVTLSCEQNLNHDAMYWYRQDPGQGLRLIYYSQIVNDFQKGDIAEGYSVSREKKESFPLTVTSAQKNPTAFYLCASSSETRNTEAFFGQGTRLTVV.

The rearrangement links TRBV6-6 to TRBJ1-2, with 9 positions matching TRBD1. The CDR3 covers 15 residues. Germline V CDR1 and CDR2: MNHNY, SVGAGI (reference sequence). V was pared by 6 bases and J by 4 bases, with 9 bases of the junction left unmatched. The CDR3, as DNA: TGTGCCAGCAGCTCCGGGACAGGGATGAGCTATGGCTACACCTTC. The encoded protein is CASSSGTGMSYGYTF.

V and J are TRBV10-3 and TRBJ2-3; 10 positions match TRBD2. CDR1 ENHRY and CDR2 SYGVKD come from the germline V gene. The V segment lost 6 bases and the J segment 2 bases; nucleotides outside the gene matches: 5. There are 15 residues in the CDR3. CDR3 region: CAIRASGGHTDTQYF. The DNA of the CDR3 is TGTGCCATCAGGGCTAGCGGGGGTCACACAGATACGCAGTATTTT.

The rearrangement uses TRBV28 and TRBJ2-7, with D hard to call. The V and J ends lost 1 base and 5 bases respectively, with 6 bases between them. The CDR3 is 12 residues long. Germline CDR1 reads MDHEN; CDR2 reads SYDVKM. CDR3 nucleotide sequence: TGTGCCAGCAGTTTATTACGAGACGAGCAGTACTTC. It encodes CASSLLRDEQYF.

This chain joins TRBV28 and TRBJ2-5; 11 positions agree with TRBD2. This CDR3 has 18 residues. Unmatched junction bases numbered 15, after V lost 5 bases and J lost 4 bases. Germline V gene lookup returns CDR1 MDHEN and CDR2 SYDVKM. The CDR3 DNA reads as TGTGCCAGCAGTCCCGGTGGGCTAGCGGGGGGTGGTCGAGAGACCCAGTACTTC. It is translated as CASSPGGLAGGGRETQYF.

This clone was counted between two and nine times. V and J are TRBV5-6 and TRBJ1-2; 7 positions match TRBD1. Germline V lookup: CDR1 SGHDT, CDR2 YYEEEE. The CDR3 extends over 14 amino acids. The V segment lost 2 bases and the J segment 4 bases; nucleotides outside the gene matches: 5. CDR3 in DNA: TGTGCCAGCAGCTTTCCAGGGGGTGGCTATGGCTACACCTTC. This codes for CASSFPGGGYGYTF.

The chain recombines TRBV5-4 with TRBJ2-1; TRBD2 might be the D (6 bases). The length of the CDR3 is 16 residues. The V end lost 4 bases, the J end lost 5 bases, and 19 bases lay between the germline ends. CDR1 and CDR2 from the germline V gene are SGHNT and YYREEE (reference sequence). The CDR3 sequence is CASSPGRGWGHNEQFF. The CDR3 DNA reads as TGTGCCAGCAGCCCGGGCCGGGGGTGGGGCCACAATGAGCAGTTCTTC.

The V and J genes are TRBV2 and TRBJ1-6, with D tentatively TRBD1 (5 bases). Trimming shortened V by 7 bases and J by 11 bases, and 15 bases separated the two germline ends. The CDR3 is 13 residues long. CDR1 is SNHLY, CDR2 FYNNEI, per germline. In DNA form, the CDR3 reads TGTGCCAGCAATATCAGGGTTGGGGCACCCCTCCACTTT. It yields the protein CASNIRVGAPLHF.

The CDR3 sequence is CAWRSGVGENQPQHF. In DNA, the CDR3 is TGTGCCTGGAGGTCAGGGGTGGGAGAGAATCAGCCCCAGCATTTT. The V gene is TRBV30, the J gene TRBJ1-5, with D possibly TRBD1 on 6 matching bases. Germline V gene sequence: CDR1 GTSNPN, CDR2 SVGIG (reference sequence). Trimming shortened V by 3 bases and J by 4 bases, and 16 bases separated the two germline ends. There are 15 residues in the CDR3.